The next 25 T cell receptor beta chains were all read from a single sample in a study of T cell responses to AZD1222 COVID-19 vaccine. The table came from immunoSEQ multiplex PCR; TCRdb's copy has only in-frame clones and leaves some out. Seen here are more than 95,000 clones, just over 85% observed once, and the top ten hold about 10%. The sequenced sample was peripheral blood, obtained on day 0 of AZD1222 vaccination. Receptor source: an adult in good health.

The chain is built from TRBV6-2 or TRBV6-3 and TRBJ1-6, with D uncertain. Trimming cost V 2 bases and J 7 bases, with 9 bases left between them. The CDR3 sequence is 14 residues long. The germline V gene has CDR1 MNHEY and CDR2 SVGEGT. The CDR3 loop reads CASSYDDINSPLHF. CDR3 bases: TGTGCCAGCAGTTACGACGACATCAATTCACCCCTCCACTTT.

The chain joins TRBV19 to TRBJ1-2, with 7 bases that match TRBD1. CDR3 length: 12 residues. The J segment lost 8 bases and the V segment lost 3 bases, leaving 3 bases of the junction unmatched. Germline V lookup: CDR1 LNHDA, CDR2 SQIVND (reference sequence). The CDR3 DNA reads as TGTGCCAGTAGTATGGCACAGGGGGGCTACACCTTC. Translated, it gives CASSMAQGGYTF.

The gene calls are TRBV5-1 and TRBJ1-4; a weak D match, TRBD1 (6 bases). The CDR3 sequence is 13 residues long. Trimming shortened V by 2 bases and J by 5 bases, and 7 bases separated the two germline ends. Germline CDR1 SGHRS, CDR2 YFSETQ. The CDR3 sequence: CASSLQGNEKLFF. CDR3 coding DNA: TGCGCCAGCAGCTTACAGGGAAATGAAAAACTGTTTTTT.

This clone was detected only once. V usage is TRBV7-2 and J usage is TRBJ2-6; a weak D match, TRBD2 (5 bases). Germline-derived CDR1 and CDR2 are SGHTA and FQGNSA. V dropped 1 base and J dropped 3 bases, with 10 bases sitting between them. This CDR3 has 16 residues. CDR3 in amino acids: CASSLVTSLGANVLTF. The CDR3 nucleotides read TGTGCCAGCAGCTTAGTTACTAGTCTTGGGGCCAACGTCCTGACTTTC.

The CDR3 DNA reads TGTGCCAGGATATTTAACAGGGGACAGGGAGAAAAGACCCAGTACTTC. Its translation is CARIFNRGQGEKTQYF. The rearrangement links TRBV19 to TRBJ2-5; 9 bases line up with TRBD1. V dropped 9 bases and J dropped 6; count of bases not matched to a gene: 17. The CDR3 spans 16 residues. The germline V gene has CDR1 LNHDA and CDR2 SQIVND (reference sequence).

Here the CDR3 reads CAIRTGTSGTPDTQYF. Here the CDR3 DNA reads TGTGCCATCCGAACCGGGACTAGCGGAACCCCAGATACGCAGTATTTT. The rearrangement uses TRBV10-3 and TRBJ2-3; 11 positions match TRBD2. V gave up 8 bases and J gave up 4 bases; unmatched junction bases: 11. This CDR3 is built from 16 residues. CDR1 is ENHRY, CDR2 SYGVKD, per germline.

The rearrangement uses TRBV29-1 and TRBJ2-1; 11 nucleotides line up with TRBD2. Per germline, CDR1 SQVTM and CDR2 ANQGSEA. CDR3 size: 17 residues. Trimming cost V 8 bases and J 4 bases; bases outside gene matches: 16. Here the CDR3 DNA reads TGCAGCTCGCCCCCCCGGACTAGCGGGTCCCCATACAATGAGCAGTTCTTC. It yields the protein CSSPPRTSGSPYNEQFF.

V is TRBV5-1 and J is TRBJ1-5; no reliable D call. The germline V gene has CDR1 SGHRS and CDR2 YFSETQ. Trimming removed 0 bases from V and 2 bases from J, with 9 bases in between. The CDR3 has 15 residues. The CDR3 spells CASSLDGLGNQPQHF. The CDR3, as DNA: TGCGCCAGCAGCTTGGACGGACTCGGCAATCAGCCCCAGCATTTT.

This clone has a single count. The chain joins TRBV4-3 to TRBJ2-5; D not certain. V was trimmed by 0 bases and J by 2 bases, leaving 10 bases between them. Germline lookup yields CDR1 LGHNA and CDR2 YSLEER. CDR3 length: 15 residues. CDR3 amino acids: CASSQDLGPQETQYF. The CDR3 bases are TGCGCCAGCAGCCAAGATTTAGGGCCGCAAGAGACCCAGTACTTC.

This chain joins TRBV7-8 and TRBJ1-3; no clear D gene. This CDR3 comprises 12 residues. The ends were cut back, 5 bases at V and 3 bases at J, with 5 bases in the middle. The V gene's germline CDR1 is SGHVS and CDR2 FQNEAQ. The CDR3 sequence: CASSQDGNTIYF. The CDR3 region has the DNA TGTGCCAGCAGCCAGGATGGAAACACCATATATTTT.

V and J are TRBV18 and TRBJ1-1, with D perhaps matching TRBD1 (5 bases). Trimming removed 1 base from V and 5 bases from J, with 8 bases in between. Germline values: CDR1 KGHSH, CDR2 LQKENI. The CDR3 has 13 residues. The chain's CDR3 is CASSPLEGTEAFF. The CDR3 DNA sequence: TGTGCCAGCTCACCACTAGAGGGGACTGAAGCTTTCTTT.

A few counts support this clone. J is TRBJ2-5 and V is TRBV30, with D unresolved. Trimming cost V 1 base and J 1 base, with 10 bases left between them. CDR1 is GTSNPN, CDR2 SVGIG, per germline (reference sequence). The length of the CDR3 is 14 residues. The CDR3 DNA sequence: TGTGCCTGGAGTGCTCAAAGGAGCCAAGAGACCCAGTACTTC. This codes for CAWSAQRSQETQYF. Filled out from reference TRBV30 and TRBJ2-5, the complete variable domain reads SQTIHQWPATLVQPVGSPLSLECTVEGTSNPNLYWYRQAAGRGLQLLFYSVGIGQISSEVPQNLSASRPQDRQFILSSKKLLLSDSGFYLCAWSAQRSQETQYFGPGTRLLVL.

The chain links TRBV7-9 to TRBJ2-3, with a tentative D call TRBD1 (6 bases). The CDR3 is 16 amino acids. With 5 bases removed from V and 0 bases from J, the gap between germline ends came to 15 bases. Germline V gene lookup returns CDR1 SEHNR and CDR2 FQNEAQ (reference sequence). CDR3 in DNA: TGTGCCAGCAGCCCCCCCGGGACAACTAGCACAGATACGCAGTATTTT. This sequence encodes CASSPPGTTSTDTQYF.

The chain recombines TRBV2 with TRBJ2-7; 7 bases fit TRBD2. The V gene end was trimmed by 6 bases and the J gene end by 1 base; junction bases not matched to a gene: 0. CDR3 length equals 12 residues. Germline CDR1 reads SNHLY; CDR2 reads FYNNEI. The CDR3, as DNA: TGTGCCAGCAGAGCGGGGTCCTACGAGCAGTACTTC. Protein sequence: CASRAGSYEQYF.

This clone was counted once. The chain is built from TRBV9 and TRBJ1-4; D remains ambiguous. Looked up from germline, CDR1 is SGDLS and CDR2 is YYNGEE. This CDR3 has 16 residues. V was pared by 3 bases and J by 5 bases, with 17 bases between. In DNA, the CDR3 is TGTGCCAGCAGCGGAGGGCCAGGAGGGTTAAATGAAAAACTGTTTTTT. It translates to CASSGGPGGLNEKLFF.

The J gene is TRBJ1-1, the V gene TRBV7-9; D is uncertain. The CDR3 length is 13 residues. Germline CDR1 and CDR2: SEHNR and FQNEAQ (reference sequence). The germline V and J ends were trimmed by 5 bases and 0 bases, with 7 bases remaining between them. CDR3 loop: CASSLYMNTEAFF. Here the CDR3 DNA reads TGTGCCAGCAGCCTATACATGAACACTGAAGCTTTCTTT.

The chain joins TRBV14 to TRBJ1-1, with 8 bases that match TRBD1. Germline lookup yields CDR1 SGHDN and CDR2 FVKESK. V was clipped by 6 bases and J by 4 bases; unmatched bases: 10. This CDR3 comprises 15 residues. The DNA for the CDR3 is TGTGCCAGCAGGCCCAGGGGGCTATCGGGCACTGAAGCTTTCTTT. Protein: CASRPRGLSGTEAFF.

The chain links TRBV29-1 to TRBJ2-7; TRBD2 aligns across 10 bases. Germline loops: CDR1 SQVTM, CDR2 ANQGSEA. This CDR3 region has 14 residues. V was pared by 4 bases and J by 3 bases, with 6 bases of the junction left unmatched. CDR3 region: CSVVQAGGYYEQYF. CDR3 coding DNA: TGCAGCGTTGTACAAGCGGGAGGGTACTACGAGCAGTACTTC.

The chain joins TRBV28 to TRBJ2-7; either TRBD1 or TRBD2 may fit D (6 bases each). Germline CDR1 reads MDHEN; CDR2 reads SYDVKM. V was shortened by 5 bases and J by 4 bases, with 12 bases between the two germline ends. The CDR3 consists of 13 residues. The chain's CDR3 is CASSVQGRYEQYF. DNA for the CDR3: TGTGCCAGCAGTGTCCAGGGGAGGTACGAGCAGTACTTC.

The genes are TRBV2 and TRBJ2-2; the match to TRBD2 covers 8 bases. This CDR3 comprises 14 residues. Losses at the gene ends were 10 bases for V and 2 bases for J; bases not matched to a gene: 6. Germline CDR1 is SNHLY and CDR2 is FYNNEI. CDR3 nucleotides: TGTGCCACCCCGGGAGGGGCTAACACCGGGGAGCTGTTTTTT. Protein product: CATPGGANTGELFF.

J is TRBJ1-2 and V is TRBV30, with 7 bases matching TRBD1. V shed 1 base, J shed 7 bases, and the junction held 6 bases outside the gene matches. Germline CDR1 GTSNPN, CDR2 SVGIG (reference sequence). The CDR3 length is 13 residues. The CDR3 bases are TGTGCCTGGAGTGACAGGGGTCGGTCTGGCTACACCTTC. Translating gives CAWSDRGRSGYTF.

This clone was counted a single time. The chain uses TRBV19 and TRBJ2-6; D may match TRBD1 or TRBD2 (5 bases each). Germline values: CDR1 LNHDA, CDR2 SQIVND (reference sequence). V dropped 0 bases and J dropped 1 base, with 16 bases sitting between them. CDR3 length: 19 amino acids. The DNA for the CDR3 is TGTGCCAGTAGTATAGAGAGGGACCCACGCGAATCTGGGGCCAACGTCCTGACTTTC. It yields the protein CASSIERDPRESGANVLTF.

V gene TRBV7-6 combines with J gene TRBJ1-3; D is ambiguous. CDR1 is SGHVS and CDR2 is FNYEAQ in the germline V gene. The CDR3 covers 14 residues. Trimming removed 5 bases at V and 1 base at J, with 9 bases between. CDR3 sequence reads: CASSPKASGNTIYF. The CDR3 DNA follows: TGTGCCAGCAGCCCAAAGGCATCTGGAAACACCATATATTTT.

The J gene is TRBJ1-1, the V gene TRBV19; D is unresolved. V shed 1 base and J shed 1 base, with 4 bases lying between them. The CDR3 contains 13 residues. Germline lookup yields CDR1 LNHDA and CDR2 SQIVND (reference sequence). CDR3 protein: CASSIGWNTEAFF. The CDR3 bases are TGTGCCAGTAGTATAGGATGGAACACTGAAGCTTTCTTT.

The rearrangement joins TRBV9 to TRBJ2-1; D gene ambiguous. This CDR3 comprises 16 residues. V lost 0 bases and J lost 0, with 10 bases in between. CDR1 is SGDLS, CDR2 YYNGEE, per germline. The CDR3 sequence is CASSVDIESSYNEQFF. For the CDR3, the DNA is TGTGCCAGCAGCGTAGATATAGAAAGCTCCTACAATGAGCAGTTCTTC.